This T cell receptor beta chain originates from a study of T cell repertoires and HLA-DP antigens. About the study: Sorted CD137+CD4+ samples averaged roughly 0.2 ug DNA; pre-culture CD4+ samples, around 1,100 ng. Regarding the study as a whole: Against both alloantigens, CD137+ clonality was similar, approximately 0.39.

The V gene end was trimmed by 0 bases and the J gene end by 5 bases; junction bases not matched to a gene: 5. This CDR3 has 15 residues. The germline V gene has CDR1 SGHTS and CDR2 YDEGEE. Sequencing was performed with immunoSEQ multiplex PCR; in TCRdb, only in-frame clones are kept and a portion is missing. The sample contains over 60,000 clones, 80% of which appear only once. This clone turned up a few times. Its antigen is undetermined. The sample comprised CD4+ T cells from PBMCs. V usage is TRBV5-8 and J usage is TRBJ1-5; 7 bases align to TRBD1. This sequence originates from a man aged 55 to 70 in good health and CMV-seronegative. In DNA form, the CDR3 reads TGTGCCAGCAGCTTGGGGGACAGCGGGTATCAGCCCCAGCATTTT. Translation: CASSLGDSGYQPQHF. Based on the CDR3 plus reference TRBV5-8 and TRBJ1-5, the full variable domain is EAGVTQSPTHLIKTRGQQATLRCSPISGHTSVYWYQQALGLGLQFLLWYDEGEERNRGNFPPRFSGRQFPNYSSELNVNALELEDSALYLCASSLGDSGYQPQHFGDGTRLSIL.